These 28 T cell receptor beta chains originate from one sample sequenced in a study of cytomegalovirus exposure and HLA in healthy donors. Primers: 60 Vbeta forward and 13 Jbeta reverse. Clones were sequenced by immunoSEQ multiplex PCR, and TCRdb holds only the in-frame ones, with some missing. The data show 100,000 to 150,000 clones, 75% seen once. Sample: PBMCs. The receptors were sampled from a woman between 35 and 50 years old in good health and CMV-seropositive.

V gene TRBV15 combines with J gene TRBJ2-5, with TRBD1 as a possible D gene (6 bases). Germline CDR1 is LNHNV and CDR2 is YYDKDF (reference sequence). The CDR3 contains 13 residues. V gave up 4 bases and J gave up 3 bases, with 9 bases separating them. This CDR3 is CATSTWTEETQYF. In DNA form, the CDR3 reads TGTGCCACCAGCACTTGGACAGAAGAGACCCAGTACTTC.

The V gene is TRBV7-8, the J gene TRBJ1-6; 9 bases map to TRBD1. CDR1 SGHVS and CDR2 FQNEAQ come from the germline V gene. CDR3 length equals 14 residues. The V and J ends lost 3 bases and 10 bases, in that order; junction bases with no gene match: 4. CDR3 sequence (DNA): TGTGCCAGCAGCTTGGGGACAGGGACCTCACCCCTCCACTTT. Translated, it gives CASSLGTGTSPLHF.

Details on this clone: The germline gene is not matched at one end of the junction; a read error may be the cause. As DNA, the CDR3 is TGCAGCGTTGTTCGAGCGGGAGAGAGCCCAGATGCGCAGTATTTT. It is translated as CSVVRAGESPDAQYF. The V and J genes are TRBV29-1 and TRBJ2-3; 8 positions match TRBD2. The CDR3 length is 15 residues. Germline lookup yields CDR1 SQVTM and CDR2 ANQGSEA.

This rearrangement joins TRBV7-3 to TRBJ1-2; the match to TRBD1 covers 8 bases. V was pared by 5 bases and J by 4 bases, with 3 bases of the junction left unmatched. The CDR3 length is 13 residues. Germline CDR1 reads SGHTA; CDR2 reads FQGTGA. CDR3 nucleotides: TGTGCCAGCAGCCGTGACAGGGGCTATGGCTACACCTTC. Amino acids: CASSRDRGYGYTF.

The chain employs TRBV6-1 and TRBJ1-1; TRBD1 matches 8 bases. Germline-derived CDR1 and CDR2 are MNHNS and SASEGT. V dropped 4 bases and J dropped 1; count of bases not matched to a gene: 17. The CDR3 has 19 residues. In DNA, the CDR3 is TGTGCCAGCAGTGCCCTTTTTTTCCCAGACAGGGGCGAGAACACTGAAGCTTTCTTT. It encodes CASSALFFPDRGENTEAFF.

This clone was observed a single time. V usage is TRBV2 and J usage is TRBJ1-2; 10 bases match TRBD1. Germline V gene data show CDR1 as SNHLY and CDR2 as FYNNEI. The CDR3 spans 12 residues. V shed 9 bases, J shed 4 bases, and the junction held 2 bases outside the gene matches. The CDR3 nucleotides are TGTGCCAGAGGACAGGGGGGCTATGGCTACACCTTC. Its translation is CARGQGGYGYTF.

The CDR3 coding sequence is TGTGCCAGCAGCCGATACAGGGGGCAGGACACCGGGGAGCTGTTTTTT. This encodes CASSRYRGQDTGELFF. The chain is built from TRBV7-3 and TRBJ2-2; 9 nucleotides line up with TRBD1. Germline loops: CDR1 SGHTA, CDR2 FQGTGA. Trimming cost V 5 bases and J 3 bases; bases outside gene matches: 7. The CDR3 loop spans 16 amino acids.

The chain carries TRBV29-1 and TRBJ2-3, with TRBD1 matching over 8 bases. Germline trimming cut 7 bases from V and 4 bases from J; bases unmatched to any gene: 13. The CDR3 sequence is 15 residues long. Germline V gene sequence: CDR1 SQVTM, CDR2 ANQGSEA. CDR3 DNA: TGCAGCGCTTCTCCGGGACAGGTTGTCGCAGATACGCAGTATTTT. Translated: CSASPGQVVADTQYF.

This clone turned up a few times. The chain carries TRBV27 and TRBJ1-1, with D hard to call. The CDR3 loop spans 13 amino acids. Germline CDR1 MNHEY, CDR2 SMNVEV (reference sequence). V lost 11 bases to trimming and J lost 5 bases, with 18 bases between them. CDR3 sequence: CAGARSGRTEAFF. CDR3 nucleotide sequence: TGTGCCGGTGCTCGATCGGGGAGGACTGAAGCTTTCTTT.

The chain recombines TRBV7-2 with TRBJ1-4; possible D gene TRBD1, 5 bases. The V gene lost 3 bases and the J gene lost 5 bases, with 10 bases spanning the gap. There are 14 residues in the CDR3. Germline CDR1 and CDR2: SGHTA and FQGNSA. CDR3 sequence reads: CASSLTAPNEKLFF. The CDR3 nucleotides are TGTGCCAGCAGCTTGACAGCTCCAAATGAAAAACTGTTTTTT.

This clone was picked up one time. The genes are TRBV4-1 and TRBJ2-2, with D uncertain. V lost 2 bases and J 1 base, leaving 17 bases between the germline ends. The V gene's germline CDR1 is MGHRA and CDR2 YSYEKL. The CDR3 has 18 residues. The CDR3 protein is CASSQSVELAENTGELFF. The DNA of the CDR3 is TGCGCCAGCAGCCAATCCGTTGAATTAGCCGAGAACACCGGGGAGCTGTTTTTT.

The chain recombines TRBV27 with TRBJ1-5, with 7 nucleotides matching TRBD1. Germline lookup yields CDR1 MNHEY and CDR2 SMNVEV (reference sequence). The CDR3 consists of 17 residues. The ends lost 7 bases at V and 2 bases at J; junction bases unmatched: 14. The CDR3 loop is CASTPRRPGQGNQPQHF. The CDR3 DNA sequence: TGTGCCAGCACCCCACGGCGCCCAGGACAGGGCAATCAGCCCCAGCATTTT.

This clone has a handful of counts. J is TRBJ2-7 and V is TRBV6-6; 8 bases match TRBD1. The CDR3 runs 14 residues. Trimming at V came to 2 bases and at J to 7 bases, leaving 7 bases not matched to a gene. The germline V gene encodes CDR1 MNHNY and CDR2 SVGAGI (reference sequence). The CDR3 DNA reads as TGTGCCAGCAGTTACCAGGGGGCTTCGGGTGAGCAGTACTTC. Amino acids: CASSYQGASGEQYF.

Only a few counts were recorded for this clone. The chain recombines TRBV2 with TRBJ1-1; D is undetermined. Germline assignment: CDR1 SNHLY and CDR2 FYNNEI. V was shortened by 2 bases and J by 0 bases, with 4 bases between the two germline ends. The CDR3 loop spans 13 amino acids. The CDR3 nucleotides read TGTGCCAGCAGTGAACTACTGAACACTGAAGCTTTCTTT. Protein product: CASSELLNTEAFF.

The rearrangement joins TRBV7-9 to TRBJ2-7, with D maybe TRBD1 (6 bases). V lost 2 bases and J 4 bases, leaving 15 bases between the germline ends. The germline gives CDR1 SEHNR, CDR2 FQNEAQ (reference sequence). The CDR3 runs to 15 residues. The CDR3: CASSLKGGPLYEQYF. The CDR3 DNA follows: TGTGCCAGCAGCTTAAAAGGGGGTCCCTTATACGAGCAGTACTTC.

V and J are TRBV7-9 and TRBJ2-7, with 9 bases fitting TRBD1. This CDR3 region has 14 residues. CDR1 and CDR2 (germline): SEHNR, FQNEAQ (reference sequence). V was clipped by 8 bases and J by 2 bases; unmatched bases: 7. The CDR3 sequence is CASRRGDRAYEQYF. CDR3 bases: TGTGCCAGCCGAAGGGGGGACAGGGCCTACGAGCAGTACTTC. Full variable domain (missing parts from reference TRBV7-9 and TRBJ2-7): DTGVSQNPRHKITKRGQNVTFRCDPISEHNRLYWYRQTLGQGPEFLTYFQNEAQLEKSRLLSDRFSAERPKGSFSTLEIQRTEQGDSAMYLCASRRGDRAYEQYFGPGTRLTVT.

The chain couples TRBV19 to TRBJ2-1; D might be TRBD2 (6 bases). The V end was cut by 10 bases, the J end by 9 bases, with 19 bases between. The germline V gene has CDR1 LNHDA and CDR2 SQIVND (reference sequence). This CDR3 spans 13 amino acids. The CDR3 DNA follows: TGTGCCACCCGGGACTCCACTCGGGGTGAGCAGTTCTTC. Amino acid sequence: CATRDSTRGEQFF.

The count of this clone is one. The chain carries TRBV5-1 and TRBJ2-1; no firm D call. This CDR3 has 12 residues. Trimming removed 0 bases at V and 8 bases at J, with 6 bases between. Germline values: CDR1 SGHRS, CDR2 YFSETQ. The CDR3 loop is CASSLGPYEQFF. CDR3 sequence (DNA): TGCGCCAGCAGCTTGGGTCCATATGAGCAGTTCTTC. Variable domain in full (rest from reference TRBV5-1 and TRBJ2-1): KAGVTQTPRYLIKTRGQQVTLSCSPISGHRSVSWYQQTPGQGLQFLFEYFSETQRNKGNFPGRFSGRQFSNSRSEMNVSTLELGDSALYLCASSLGPYEQFFGPGTRLTVL.

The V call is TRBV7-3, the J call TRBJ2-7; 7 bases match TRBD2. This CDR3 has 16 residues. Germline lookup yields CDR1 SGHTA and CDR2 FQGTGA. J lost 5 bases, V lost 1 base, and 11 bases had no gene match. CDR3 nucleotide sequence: TGTGCCAGCAGCTTAAGGGGCGGACTAGAGGCGGACGAGCAGTACTTC. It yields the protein CASSLRGGLEADEQYF.

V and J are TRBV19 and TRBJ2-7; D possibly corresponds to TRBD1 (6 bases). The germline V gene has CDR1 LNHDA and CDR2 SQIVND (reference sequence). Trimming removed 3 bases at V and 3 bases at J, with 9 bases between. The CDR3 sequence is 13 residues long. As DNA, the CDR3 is TGTGCCAGTAGTATTCCACAGGGCTACGAGCAGTACTTC. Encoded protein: CASSIPQGYEQYF.

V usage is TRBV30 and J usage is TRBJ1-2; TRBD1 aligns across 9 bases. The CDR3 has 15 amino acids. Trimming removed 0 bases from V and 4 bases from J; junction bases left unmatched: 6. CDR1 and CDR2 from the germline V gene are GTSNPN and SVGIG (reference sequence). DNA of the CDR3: TGTGCCTGGAGTGTACTCCGGGACAGGGTCTATGGCTACACCTTC. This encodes CAWSVLRDRVYGYTF. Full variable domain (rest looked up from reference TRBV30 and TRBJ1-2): SQTIHQWPATLVQPVGSPLSLECTVEGTSNPNLYWYRQAAGRGLQLLFYSVGIGQISSEVPQNLSASRPQDRQFILSSKKLLLSDSGFYLCAWSVLRDRVYGYTFGSGTRLTVV.

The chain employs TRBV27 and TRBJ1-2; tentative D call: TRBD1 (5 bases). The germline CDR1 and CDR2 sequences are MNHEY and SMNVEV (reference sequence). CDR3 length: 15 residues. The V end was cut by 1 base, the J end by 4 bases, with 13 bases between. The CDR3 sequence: CASSLYRGDGYGYTF. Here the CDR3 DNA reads TGTGCCAGCAGTTTATATCGGGGGGACGGCTATGGCTACACCTTC.

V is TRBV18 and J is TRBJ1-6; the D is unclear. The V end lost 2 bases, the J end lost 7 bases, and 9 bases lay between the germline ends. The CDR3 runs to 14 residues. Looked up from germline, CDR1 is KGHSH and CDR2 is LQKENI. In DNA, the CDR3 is TGTGCCAGCTCACCAAACTCGGGGAATTCACCCCTCCACTTT. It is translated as CASSPNSGNSPLHF.

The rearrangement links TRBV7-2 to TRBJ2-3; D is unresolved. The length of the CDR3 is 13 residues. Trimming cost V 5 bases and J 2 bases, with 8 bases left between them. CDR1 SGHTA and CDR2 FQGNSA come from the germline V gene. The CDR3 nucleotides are TGTGCCAGCAGCCTCTCGGTCACAGATACGCAGTATTTT. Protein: CASSLSVTDTQYF.

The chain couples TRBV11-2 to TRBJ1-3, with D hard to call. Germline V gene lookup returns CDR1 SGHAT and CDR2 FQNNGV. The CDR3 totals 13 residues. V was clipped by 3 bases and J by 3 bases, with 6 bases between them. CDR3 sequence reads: CASSLSLGNTIYF. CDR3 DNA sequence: TGTGCCAGCAGCTTGTCCCTTGGAAACACCATATATTTT.

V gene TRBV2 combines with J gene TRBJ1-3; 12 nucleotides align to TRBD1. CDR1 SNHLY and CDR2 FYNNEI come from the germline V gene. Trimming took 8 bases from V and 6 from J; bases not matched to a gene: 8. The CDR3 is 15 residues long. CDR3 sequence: CASGTGGASENTIYF. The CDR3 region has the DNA TGTGCCAGCGGGACAGGGGGCGCGTCCGAAAACACCATATATTTT.

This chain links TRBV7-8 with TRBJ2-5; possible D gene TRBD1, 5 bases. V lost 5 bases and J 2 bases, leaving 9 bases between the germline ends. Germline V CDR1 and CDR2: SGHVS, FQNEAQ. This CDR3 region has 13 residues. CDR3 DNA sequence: TGTGCCAGCAGCAACAGGATTCAAGAGACCCAGTACTTC. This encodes CASSNRIQETQYF.

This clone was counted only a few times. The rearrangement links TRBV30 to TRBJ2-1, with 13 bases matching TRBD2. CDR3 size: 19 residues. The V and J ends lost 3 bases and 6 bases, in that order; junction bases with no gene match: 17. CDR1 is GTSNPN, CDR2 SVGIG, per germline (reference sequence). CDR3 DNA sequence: TGTGCCTGGAGGCCAACAGGGGGCGCAAGGACTAGCGGGAGCAATGAGCAGTTCTTC. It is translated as CAWRPTGGARTSGSNEQFF.